One and the same sample provided the 3 T cell receptor beta chains below, sequenced in a study of OX40 agonist ivuxolimab in advanced cancers. Measured with immunoSEQ multiplex PCR; TCRdb has only the in-frame clones, and not every one. The sample shows over 65,000 clones, around 83% of them seen only once. Sequencing used CD4+ or CD8+ T cells sorted from blood, obtained in a trial of the OX40 agonist ivuxolimab. The source is an adult with an advanced solid tumor such as melanoma, head and neck, liver or kidney cancer.

For the CDR3, the DNA is TGTGCCAGCAGTTACTCGACAGGAGGCGGCACGCAGTATTTT. Protein: CASSYSTGGGTQYF. The chain recombines TRBV6-5 with TRBJ2-3; possibly TRBD1 for D (6 bases). Trimming cost V 0 bases and J 9 bases, with 13 bases left between them. Germline assignment: CDR1 MNHEY and CDR2 SVGAGI. CDR3 length equals 14 residues.

The chain recombines TRBV6-5 with TRBJ2-2, with 9 bases identical to TRBD1. Losses at the gene ends were 6 bases for V and 6 bases for J; bases not matched to a gene: 5. Germline V gene lookup returns CDR1 MNHEY and CDR2 SVGAGI. The CDR3 consists of 14 residues. The CDR3 region has the DNA TGTGCCAGCAGCCAGGACAGGGGCGCCGGGGAGCTGTTTTTT. Amino acids: CASSQDRGAGELFF.

The chain combines TRBV7-3 with TRBJ1-1; TRBD1 aligns across 8 bases. The germline V gene encodes CDR1 SGHTA and CDR2 FQGTGA. The CDR3 has 13 residues. V was clipped by 5 bases and J by 5 bases; unmatched bases: 4. CDR3 in amino acids: CASSRTGRTEAFF. For the CDR3, the DNA is TGTGCCAGCAGCCGGACAGGGCGGACTGAAGCTTTCTTT.